The 2 T cell receptor beta chains in this list originate from one sample, sequenced in a study of Graves' ophthalmopathy and Graves' hyperthyroidism. For repertoire sequencing, the TCR beta CDR3 regions were amplified from RNA transcripts. Amplification began with first-round RT-PCR using HTBI primers, then second-round multiplex PCR was performed. TCRdb ran MiXCR on the multiplex PCR reads and lists one entry per CDR3 protein. The table records 500,000 to 600,000 distinct CDR3 sequences, 39% of them present only once. Sample: peripheral blood or thyroid tissue (not recorded which). The source is an adult man with Graves' hyperthyroidism.

This clonotype was observed many times. The chain is built from TRBV6-5 and TRBJ1-6; 7 bases fit TRBD1. Trimming took 5 bases from V and 5 from J; bases not matched to a gene: 9. CDR1 and CDR2 (germline): MNHEY, SVGAGI. The length of the CDR3 is 16 residues. The CDR3 DNA sequence: TGTGCCAGCAGTGACACAGGGGCCCGTAATAATTCACCCCTCCACTTT. It yields the protein CASSDTGARNNSPLHF.

Concerning this clonotype itself: Germline is not matched at one junction end, which may reflect a read error. This chain links TRBV19 with TRBJ1-1; perhaps TRBD1 as D (5 bases). Germline V gene data show CDR1 as LNHDA and CDR2 as SQIVND (reference sequence). This CDR3 is built from 12 residues. Here the CDR3 DNA reads TGTGCCTGTAGTATAGGGGTCGCTGAAGCTTTCTTT. This encodes CACSIGVAEAFF.